One sample yielded the 21 T cell receptor beta chains listed below, sequenced in a study of cytomegalovirus exposure and HLA in healthy donors. Sequencing was performed with immunoSEQ multiplex PCR; in TCRdb, only in-frame clones are kept and a portion is missing. The repertoire holds 90,000 to 130,000 clones, around 87% seen once, with 1.4% in the top ten. What was sequenced was PBMCs. These receptors were taken from a woman in her twenties or thirties in good health and CMV-seropositive.

This chain joins TRBV10-2 and TRBJ2-7; TRBD2 aligns across 7 bases. The CDR3 sequence is 13 residues long. Unmatched junction bases numbered 12, after V lost 10 bases and J lost 6 bases. Looked up from germline, CDR1 is WSHSY and CDR2 is SAAADI. Here the CDR3 DNA reads TGCGCCACCGGACGGCTAGCGGAAGGCGAGCAGTACTTC. The encoded protein is CATGRLAEGEQYF.

The V gene is TRBV2, the J gene TRBJ2-5, with 13 bases identical to TRBD2. The V gene's germline CDR1 is SNHLY and CDR2 FYNNEI. The CDR3 runs to 16 residues. J lost 0 bases, V lost 5 bases, and 3 bases had no gene match. Written as DNA, the CDR3 is TGTGCCAGCAGTCTGGGACTAGCGGGGAACCAAGAGACCCAGTACTTC. Translated, it gives CASSLGLAGNQETQYF.

Remarks on this clone: The same CDR3 can be traced to other DNA sequences in this sample. The V and J genes are TRBV4-1 and TRBJ1-6; 7 bases are a match to TRBD1. The length of the CDR3 is 17 residues. Germline CDR1 MGHRA, CDR2 YSYEKL. With V trimmed by 0 bases and J by 0 bases, 2 bases remained unmatched. The CDR3 protein is CASSQDRGSSYNSPLHF. Written as DNA, the CDR3 is TGCGCCAGCAGCCAAGACAGGGGGAGCTCCTATAATTCACCCCTCCACTTT.

The count of this clone is one. This chain links TRBV19 with TRBJ1-1; 7 nucleotides align to TRBD1. V gave up 6 bases and J gave up 4 bases; unmatched junction bases: 8. The germline CDR1 and CDR2 sequences are LNHDA and SQIVND (reference sequence). CDR3 length equals 14 residues. CDR3 protein: CASSRQGWRTEAFF. CDR3 nucleotide sequence: TGTGCCAGTAGCAGACAGGGATGGCGCACTGAAGCTTTCTTT.

The gene calls are TRBV4-3 and TRBJ2-1, with no clear D. Germline-derived CDR1 and CDR2 are LGHNA and YSLEER. CDR3 length: 14 amino acids. Trimming took 0 bases from V and 4 from J, leaving 7 bases between them. The CDR3 here is CASSQELSYNEQFF. Here the CDR3 DNA reads TGCGCCAGCAGCCAAGAACTTTCGTACAATGAGCAGTTCTTC.

The chain is built from TRBV15 and TRBJ2-3; no reliable D call. Germline CDR1 is LNHNV and CDR2 is YYDKDF (reference sequence). The CDR3 has 14 residues. The germline V and J ends were trimmed by 0 bases and 2 bases, with 6 bases remaining between them. For the CDR3, the DNA is TGTGCCACCAGCAGAGATTCTAACACAGATACGCAGTATTTT. Its translation is CATSRDSNTDTQYF.

V and J are TRBV6-1 and TRBJ2-2; D may be TRBD1 (6 bases). V lost 8 bases to trimming and J lost 0 bases, with 10 bases between them. Looked up from germline, CDR1 is MNHNS and CDR2 is SASEGT. This CDR3 has 14 residues. The CDR3 sequence: CASSGQTNTGELFF. CDR3 bases: TGTGCCAGCTCGGGACAAACGAACACCGGGGAGCTGTTTTTT.

V usage is TRBV13 and J usage is TRBJ2-7, with TRBD1 as a possible D gene (5 bases). The CDR3 consists of 16 residues. V dropped 0 bases and J dropped 0 bases, with 12 bases sitting between them. The germline V gene encodes CDR1 PRHDT and CDR2 FYEKMQ (reference sequence). CDR3 DNA sequence: TGTGCCAGCAGCTTAGGAGGGGCGGTGGGCTCCTACGAGCAGTACTTC. Translated: CASSLGGAVGSYEQYF.

The chain joins TRBV28 to TRBJ2-7; 7 nucleotides match TRBD2. Germline CDR1 is MDHEN and CDR2 is SYDVKM. The CDR3 sequence is 14 residues long. V shed 5 bases and J 4 bases; nucleotides not matched to a gene: 8. The CDR3 sequence: CASSLAGVQYEQYF. The CDR3 DNA follows: TGTGCCAGCAGTCTGGCGGGAGTTCAGTACGAGCAGTACTTC.

CDR3 DNA: TGTGCCAGCAGTTTAAGGACAGGGGGTACGCAGTATTTT. Translated: CASSLRTGGTQYF. The rearrangement joins TRBV28 to TRBJ2-3; TRBD1 agrees at 10 bases. CDR3 length equals 13 residues. V was pared by 2 bases and J by 8 bases, with 1 base of the junction left unmatched. Germline-derived CDR1 and CDR2 are MDHEN and SYDVKM.

The chain has TRBV2 and TRBJ2-3; TRBD1 matches 8 bases. Germline CDR1 and CDR2: SNHLY and FYNNEI. V was clipped by 3 bases and J by 4 bases; unmatched bases: 3. The CDR3 consists of 14 residues. CDR3 bases: TGTGCCAGCAGTGAGCAGGGGGCGGCAGATACGCAGTATTTT. Amino acid sequence: CASSEQGAADTQYF. Full variable domain (outside the CDR3, taken from reference TRBV2 and TRBJ2-3): EPEVTQTPSHQVTQMGQEVILRCVPISNHLYFYWYRQILGQKVEFLVSFYNNEISEKSEIFDDQFSVERPDGSNFTLKIRSTKLEDSAMYFCASSEQGAADTQYFGPGTRLTVL.

The V and J genes are TRBV6-1 and TRBJ1-2, with D tentatively TRBD1 (6 bases). Germline V gene data show CDR1 as MNHNS and CDR2 as SASEGT. With 4 bases removed from V and 2 bases from J, the gap between germline ends came to 8 bases. The CDR3 sequence is 13 residues long. CDR3 sequence reads: CASSVGQNYGYTF. The CDR3, as DNA: TGTGCCAGCAGTGTAGGACAGAACTATGGCTACACCTTC.

The chain couples TRBV18 to TRBJ1-4; D perhaps matches TRBD1 (5 bases). This CDR3 is built from 13 residues. The V gene's germline CDR1 is KGHSH and CDR2 LQKENI. Trimming cost V 3 bases and J 4 bases, with 6 bases left between them. DNA for the CDR3: TGTGCCAGCTCACCGGGACTTAATGAAAAACTGTTTTTT. As protein: CASSPGLNEKLFF.

The chain couples TRBV7-9 to TRBJ2-7, with D perhaps matching TRBD2 (5 bases). CDR1 and CDR2 (germline): SEHNR, FQNEAQ (reference sequence). V was cut by 4 bases and J by 0 bases, with 13 bases left in between. The CDR3 sequence is 15 residues long. The CDR3 DNA follows: TGTGCCAGCAGCTACCGAGGGAACAGCTCCTACGAGCAGTACTTC. This translates into CASSYRGNSSYEQYF. The full variable domain, its missing parts supplied by reference TRBV7-9 and TRBJ2-7, is DTGVSQNPRHKITKRGQNVTFRCDPISEHNRLYWYRQTLGQGPEFLTYFQNEAQLEKSRLLSDRFSAERPKGSFSTLEIQRTEQGDSAMYLCASSYRGNSSYEQYFGPGTRLTVT.

The CDR3 sequence: CASCALLGQGPQPQHF. CDR3 DNA sequence: TGTGCCAGCTGTGCCCTTCTGGGACAGGGTCCTCAGCCCCAGCATTTT. This chain joins TRBV2 and TRBJ1-5; 9 nucleotides agree with TRBD1. V lost 8 bases and J lost 6; bases outside the gene matches: 14. This CDR3 comprises 16 residues. The germline CDR1 and CDR2 sequences are SNHLY and FYNNEI.

CDR3 DNA sequence: TGTGCCTGGAGTGTATCGGGGGGGAGCGCAGATACGCAGTATTTT. As protein: CAWSVSGGSADTQYF. This chain connects TRBV30 to TRBJ2-3; 8 nucleotides match TRBD2. CDR1 is GTSNPN, CDR2 SVGIG, per germline (reference sequence). V lost 0 bases to trimming and J lost 4 bases; unmatched junction nucleotides: 6. This CDR3 region has 15 residues. The full variable domain, completed using reference TRBV30 and TRBJ2-3, is SQTIHQWPATLVQPVGSPLSLECTVEGTSNPNLYWYRQAAGRGLQLLFYSVGIGQISSEVPQNLSASRPQDRQFILSSKKLLLSDSGFYLCAWSVSGGSADTQYFGPGTRLTVL.

The chain uses TRBV28 and TRBJ1-1; D may be TRBD1 (6 bases). Germline assignment: CDR1 MDHEN and CDR2 SYDVKM. The V gene lost 4 bases and the J gene lost 11 bases, with 20 bases spanning the gap. This CDR3 region has 14 residues. The CDR3 region is CASSSPGAPTGAFF. CDR3 in DNA: TGTGCCAGCAGTTCCCCAGGGGCCCCCACGGGTGCTTTCTTT.

The CDR3 spells CASSYGASGLDNEQFF. DNA for the CDR3: TGTGCCAGCAGTTACGGGGCTAGCGGGCTTGACAATGAGCAGTTCTTC. The chain combines TRBV6-5 with TRBJ2-1; 8 bases line up with TRBD2. The CDR3 loop spans 16 amino acids. V lost 2 bases, J lost 5 bases, and 8 bases stayed unmatched. Per germline, CDR1 MNHEY and CDR2 SVGAGI.

This clone was picked up a small number of times. The gene calls are TRBV10-3 and TRBJ1-2; D uncertain. The CDR3 length is 13 residues. In germline, CDR1 is ENHRY, CDR2 SYGVKD. Trimming stripped 6 bases from V and 7 bases from J, with 15 bases between. CDR3 residues: CAISLEREAGYTF. Here the CDR3 DNA reads TGTGCCATCAGCCTTGAGAGGGAGGCTGGCTACACCTTC.

V usage is TRBV9 and J usage is TRBJ1-5; D is ambiguous. The CDR3 sequence is 13 residues long. Trimming stripped 4 bases from V and 5 bases from J, with 10 bases between. The germline V gene has CDR1 SGDLS and CDR2 YYNGEE. The CDR3 region is CASSPSPDQPQHF. For the CDR3, the DNA is TGTGCCAGCAGCCCAAGTCCAGATCAGCCCCAGCATTTT. Complete variable domain (other parts from reference TRBV9 and TRBJ1-5): DSGVTQTPKHLITATGQRVTLRCSPRSGDLSVYWYQQSLDQGLQFLIQYYNGEERAKGNILERFSAQQFPDLHSELNLSSLELGDSALYFCASSPSPDQPQHFGDGTRLSIL.

The sample holds one count of this clone. The chain has TRBV4-2 and TRBJ2-1; 10 bases match TRBD2. CDR1 and CDR2 (germline): LGHNA, YNFKEQ. Germline trimming cut 1 base from V and 0 bases from J; bases unmatched to any gene: 3. This CDR3 region has 17 residues. CDR3 sequence (DNA): TGTGCCAGCAGCCAAGTTAGCGGGGGGAGCTCCTACAATGAGCAGTTCTTC. This sequence encodes CASSQVSGGSSYNEQFF.